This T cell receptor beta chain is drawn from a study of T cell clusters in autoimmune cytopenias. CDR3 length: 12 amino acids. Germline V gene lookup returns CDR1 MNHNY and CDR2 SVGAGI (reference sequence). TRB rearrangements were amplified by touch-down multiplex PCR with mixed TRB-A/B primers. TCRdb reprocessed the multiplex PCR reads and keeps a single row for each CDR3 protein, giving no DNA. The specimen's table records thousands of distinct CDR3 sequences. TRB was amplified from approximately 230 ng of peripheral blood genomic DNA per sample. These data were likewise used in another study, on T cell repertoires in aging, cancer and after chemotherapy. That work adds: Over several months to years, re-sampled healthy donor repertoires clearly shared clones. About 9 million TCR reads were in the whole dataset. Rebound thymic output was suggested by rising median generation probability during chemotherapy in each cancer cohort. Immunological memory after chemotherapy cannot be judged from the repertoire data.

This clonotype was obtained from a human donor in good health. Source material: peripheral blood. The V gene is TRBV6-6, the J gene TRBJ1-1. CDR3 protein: CASSSQYIEAFF.